Below, 8 T cell receptor beta chains from the same sample are listed, as sequenced in a study of cytomegalovirus exposure and HLA in healthy donors. Amplification used 60 Vbeta primers and 13 Jbeta primers. TCRdb's table, derived via immunoSEQ multiplex PCR, lists solely in-frame clones and lacks some. The sample gives roughly 150,000 clones, around 83% of which show up once; 2% to 2.5% is in the top ten. Sequences were obtained from PBMCs. These receptors came from a woman younger than 30 in good health and CMV-seronegative.

V usage is TRBV28 and J usage is TRBJ1-5; D unresolved. Per germline, CDR1 MDHEN and CDR2 SYDVKM. The V end was cut by 8 bases, the J end by 5 bases, with 22 bases between. The CDR3 contains 16 residues. CDR3: CASAPGGSPGDQPQHF. DNA of the CDR3: TGTGCCAGCGCCCCGGGAGGGTCGCCCGGCGATCAGCCCCAGCATTTT.

This clone was found once. This chain connects TRBV2 to TRBJ1-2, with 9 bases identical to TRBD1. This CDR3 has 19 amino acids. J gave up 6 bases and V 3 bases, and 20 bases lay outside the gene matches. The germline gives CDR1 SNHLY, CDR2 FYNNEI. CDR3 nucleotides: TGTGCCAGCAGTGACCCCAGGAGGGGACAGGGCCCTATCGGGAATGGCTACACCTTC. As protein: CASSDPRRGQGPIGNGYTF.

This CDR3 is CASSLGLAEYNEQFF. The CDR3 DNA reads as TGTGCCAGCAGCCTGGGACTAGCGGAGTACAATGAGCAGTTCTTC. The chain recombines TRBV9 with TRBJ2-1; TRBD2 agrees at 11 bases. The CDR3 covers 15 residues. Looked up from germline, CDR1 is SGDLS and CDR2 is YYNGEE. V dropped 4 bases and J dropped 4; count of bases not matched to a gene: 4. Variable domain in full (rest from reference TRBV9 and TRBJ2-1): DSGVTQTPKHLITATGQRVTLRCSPRSGDLSVYWYQQSLDQGLQFLIQYYNGEERAKGNILERFSAQQFPDLHSELNLSSLELGDSALYFCASSLGLAEYNEQFFGPGTRLTVL.

The chain recombines TRBV19 with TRBJ1-5, with D unclear. CDR3 length equals 13 residues. Between the trimmed V and J ends, which lost 6 bases and 6 bases, there was a span of 12 bases. Germline lookup yields CDR1 LNHDA and CDR2 SQIVND (reference sequence). DNA for the CDR3: TGTGCCAGTAGCCCCGGGTTTAGTCAGCCCCAGCATTTT. Translation gives CASSPGFSQPQHF. The complete variable domain, with remaining parts taken from reference TRBV19 and TRBJ1-5, reads DGGITQSPKYLFRKEGQNVTLSCEQNLNHDAMYWYRQDPGQGLRLIYYSQIVNDFQKGDIAEGYSVSREKKESFPLTVTSAQKNPTAFYLCASSPGFSQPQHFGDGTRLSIL.

The J gene is TRBJ1-6, the V gene TRBV15; the match to TRBD1 covers 7 bases. V trimming: 3 bases; J trimming: 7 bases; junction bases outside the gene matches: 12. This CDR3 has 17 residues. Germline assignment: CDR1 LNHNV and CDR2 YYDKDF (reference sequence). The CDR3 is CATSRDNFRGTNSPLHF. The CDR3 DNA reads as TGTGCCACCAGCAGGGACAATTTCAGGGGGACGAATTCACCCCTCCACTTT.

A single count supports this clone. The chain links TRBV5-4 to TRBJ1-5; 8 bases align to TRBD1. The CDR3 extends over 15 amino acids. The germline V gene has CDR1 SGHNT and CDR2 YYREEE (reference sequence). V lost 4 bases to trimming and J lost 4 bases; unmatched junction nucleotides: 7. CDR3 nucleotides: TGTGCCAGCAGCGAGGGGACAGGTCGAAATCAGCCCCAGCATTTT. Translating it yields CASSEGTGRNQPQHF.

The genes are TRBV28 and TRBJ2-7; D is possibly TRBD1 (6 bases). V lost 5 bases and J 0 bases, leaving 11 bases between the germline ends. This CDR3 is built from 14 residues. Per germline, CDR1 MDHEN and CDR2 SYDVKM. The CDR3 region has the DNA TGTGCCAGCAGTCCGGGACAAGCCTCCTACGAGCAGTACTTC. It translates to CASSPGQASYEQYF.

The chain links TRBV4-1 to TRBJ2-6; 9 nucleotides match TRBD1. The J segment lost 1 base and the V segment lost 4 bases, leaving 5 bases of the junction unmatched. This CDR3 spans 17 amino acids. CDR1 is MGHRA, CDR2 YSYEKL, per germline. The CDR3 sequence: CASSRGQGWSGANVLTF. CDR3 DNA sequence: TGCGCCAGCAGCCGGGGACAGGGTTGGTCTGGGGCCAACGTCCTGACTTTC.